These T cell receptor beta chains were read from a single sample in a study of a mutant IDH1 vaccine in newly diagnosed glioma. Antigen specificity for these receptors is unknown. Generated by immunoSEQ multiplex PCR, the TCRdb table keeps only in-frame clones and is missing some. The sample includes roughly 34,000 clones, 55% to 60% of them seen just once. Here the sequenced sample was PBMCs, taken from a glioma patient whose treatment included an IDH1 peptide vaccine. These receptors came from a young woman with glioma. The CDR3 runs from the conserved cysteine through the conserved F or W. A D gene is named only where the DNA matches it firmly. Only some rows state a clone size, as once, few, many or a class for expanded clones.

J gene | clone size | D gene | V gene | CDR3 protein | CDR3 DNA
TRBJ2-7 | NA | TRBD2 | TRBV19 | CASRRTSGSTEQYF | TGTGCCAGTAGGAGAACTAGCGGGAGTACCGAGCAGTACTTC
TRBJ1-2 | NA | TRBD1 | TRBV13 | CASSLGQGAGGYTF | TGTGCCAGCAGCTTGGGACAGGGGGCTGGTGGCTACACCTTC
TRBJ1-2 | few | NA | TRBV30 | CAWRSGGVGYGYTF | TGTGCCTGGAGATCGGGGGGAGTGGGCTATGGCTACACCTTC
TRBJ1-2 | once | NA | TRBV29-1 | CSIEEAGYGYTF | TGCAGCATTGAAGAGGCGGGCTATGGCTACACCTTC
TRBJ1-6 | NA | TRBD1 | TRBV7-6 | CASSLVQGAQNSPLHF | TGTGCCAGCAGCTTAGTACAGGGGGCGCAGAATTCACCCCTCCACTTT
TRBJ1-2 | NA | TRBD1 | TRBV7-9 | CASSLGTGRGADYGYTF | TGTGCCAGCAGCCTCGGGACAGGGAGGGGTGCAGACTATGGCTACACCTTC
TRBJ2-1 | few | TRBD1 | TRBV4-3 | CASSLRQGDEQFF | TGCGCCAGCAGCCTAAGACAGGGGGATGAGCAGTTCTTC
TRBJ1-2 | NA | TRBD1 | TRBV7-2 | CASSDEDRRYGYTF | TGTGCCAGCAGCGATGAGGACAGGAGATATGGCTACACCTTC
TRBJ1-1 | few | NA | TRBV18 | CASSPYEGAGTEAFF | TGTGCCAGCTCGCCCTACGAAGGCGCGGGGACTGAAGCTTTCTTT
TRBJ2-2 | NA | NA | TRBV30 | CAWTSGVNTGELFF | TGTGCCTGGACGTCGGGGGTAAACACCGGGGAGCTGTTTTTT
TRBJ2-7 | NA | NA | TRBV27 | CASSLNRAYEQYF | TGTGCCAGCAGTTTAAACCGGGCCTACGAGCAGTACTTC
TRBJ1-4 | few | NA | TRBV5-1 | CASSLEQGPNEKLFF | TGCGCCAGCAGCTTGGAACAGGGACCTAATGAAAAACTGTTTTTT
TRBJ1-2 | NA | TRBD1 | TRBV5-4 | CASSTPGGQNLYGYTF | TGTGCCAGCAGCACCCCAGGGGGACAGAACCTCTATGGCTACACCTTC
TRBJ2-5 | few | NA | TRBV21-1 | CASSKVRRSGRARETQYF | TGTGCCAGCAGCAAAGTCCGACGTAGCGGGAGGGCCCGAGAGACCCAGTACTTC
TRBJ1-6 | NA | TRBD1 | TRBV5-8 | CASAPGQAGSPLHF | TGTGCCAGCGCCCCCGGACAGGCAGGTTCACCCCTCCACTTT
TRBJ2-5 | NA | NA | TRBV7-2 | CASSLGMGRQETQYF | TGTGCCAGCAGCTTAGGTATGGGTCGTCAAGAGACCCAGTACTTC
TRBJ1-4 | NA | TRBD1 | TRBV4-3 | CASSQGTGVGEKLFF | TGCGCCAGCAGCCAAGGGACAGGGGTCGGTGAAAAACTGTTTTTT
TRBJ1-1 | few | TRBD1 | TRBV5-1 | CASSSVGTGGASNTEAFF | TGCGCCAGCAGCTCCGTCGGAACAGGGGGCGCGTCGAACACTGAAGCTTTCTTT
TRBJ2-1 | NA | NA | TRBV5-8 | CASSLGAWGDEQFF | TGTGCCAGCAGCTTAGGGGCCTGGGGGGATGAGCAGTTCTTC
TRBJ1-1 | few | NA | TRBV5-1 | CASSREGSTMNTEAFF | TGCGCCAGCAGCAGGGAAGGATCTACTATGAACACTGAAGCTTTCTTT
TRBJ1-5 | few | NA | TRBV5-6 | CASSLAGDQPQHF | TGTGCCAGCAGCTTGGCGGGGGACCAGCCCCAGCATTTT
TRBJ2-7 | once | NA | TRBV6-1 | CASSRTTGVYEQYF | TGTGCCAGCAGTAGAACTACCGGGGTTTACGAGCAGTACTTC
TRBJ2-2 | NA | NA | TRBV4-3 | CASSQDRGGELFF | TGCGCCAGCAGCCAAGACCGAGGAGGGGAGCTGTTTTTT
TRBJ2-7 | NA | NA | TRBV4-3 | CASSQDVVETGASEQYF | TGCGCCAGCAGCCAAGATGTCGTAGAAACGGGAGCCTCCGAGCAGTACTTC
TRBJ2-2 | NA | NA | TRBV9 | CASSAAWEQGTGELFF | TGTGCCAGCAGCGCGGCGTGGGAGCAAGGTACCGGGGAGCTGTTTTTT
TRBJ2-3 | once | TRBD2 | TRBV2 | CASSLAGTSTDTQYF | TGTGCCAGCAGTTTAGCGGGAACTAGCACAGATACGCAGTATTTT
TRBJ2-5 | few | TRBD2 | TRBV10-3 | CAISESYREGKETQYF | TGTGCCATCAGTGAGTCATATCGGGAGGGGAAAGAGACCCAGTACTTC
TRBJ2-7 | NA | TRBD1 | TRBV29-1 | CSVLFRDRGYEQYF | TGCAGCGTTCTTTTCCGGGACAGGGGCTACGAGCAGTACTTC
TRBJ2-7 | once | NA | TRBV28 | CASMGPGYTYEQYF | TGTGCCAGCATGGGGCCGGGATACACCTACGAGCAGTACTTC
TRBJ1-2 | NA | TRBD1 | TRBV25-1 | CASSATGGFGYGYTF | TGTGCCAGCAGCGCTACAGGGGGTTTTGGGTATGGCTACACCTTC
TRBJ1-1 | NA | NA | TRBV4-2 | CASSLIRGAETEAFF | TGTGCCAGCAGCTTGATCAGGGGCGCCGAGACTGAAGCTTTCTTT
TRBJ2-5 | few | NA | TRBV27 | CASSLYPSRTQETQYF | TGTGCCAGCAGTTTATACCCCTCACGTACTCAAGAGACCCAGTACTTC
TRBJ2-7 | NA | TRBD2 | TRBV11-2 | CASSFIGTSGSYEQYF | TGTGCCAGCAGCTTCATCGGGACTAGCGGGAGTTACGAGCAGTACTTC
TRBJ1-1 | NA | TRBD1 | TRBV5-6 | CASSSGTAIGLSMNTEAFF | TGTGCCAGCAGCTCCGGGACAGCTATCGGACTATCCATGAACACTGAAGCTTTCTTT
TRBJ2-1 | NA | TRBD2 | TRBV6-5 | CASSYTLAGGYNEQFF | TGTGCCAGCAGTTACACTTTAGCGGGAGGCTACAATGAGCAGTTCTTC
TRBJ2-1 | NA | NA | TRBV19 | CASSKTPQESSYNEQFF | TGTGCCAGTAGTAAAACCCCACAAGAGAGCTCCTACAATGAGCAGTTCTTC
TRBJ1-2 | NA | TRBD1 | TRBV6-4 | CASSRDRVGGYTF | TGTGCCAGCAGCCGAGACAGGGTGGGTGGCTACACCTTC
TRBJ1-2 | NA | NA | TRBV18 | CASSLLAQTAGYTF | TGTGCCAGCTCCCTGTTGGCCCAGACGGCTGGCTACACCTTC
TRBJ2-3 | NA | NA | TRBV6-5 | CASSYSVGVTDTQYF | TGTGCCAGCAGTTACTCCGTGGGGGTCACAGATACGCAGTATTTT
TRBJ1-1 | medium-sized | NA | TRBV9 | CASSAPGAATEAFF | TGTGCCAGCAGCGCCCCCGGGGCAGCCACTGAAGCTTTCTTT
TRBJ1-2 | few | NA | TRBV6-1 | CASTFKLGTNYGYTF | TGTGCCAGCACGTTTAAATTGGGGACCAACTATGGCTACACCTTC
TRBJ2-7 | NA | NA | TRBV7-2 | CASSFLPGPYEQYF | TGTGCCAGCAGCTTCCTACCCGGTCCCTACGAGCAGTACTTC
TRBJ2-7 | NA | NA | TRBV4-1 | CASSQNPTVPGEQYF | TGCGCCAGCAGCCAGAATCCGACGGTCCCGGGCGAGCAGTACTTC
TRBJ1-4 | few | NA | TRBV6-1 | CASSEAWVEWFLFF | TGTGCCAGCAGTGAAGCGTGGGTGGAGTGGTTTCTGTTTTTT
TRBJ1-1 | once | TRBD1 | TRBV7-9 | CASSPGTGIWKAFF | TGTGCCAGCAGCCCCGGGACAGGGATTTGGAAAGCTTTCTTT
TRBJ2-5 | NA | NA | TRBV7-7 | CASSLVPSWGETQYF | TGTGCTAGCAGCTTAGTCCCCTCCTGGGGGGAGACCCAGTACTTC
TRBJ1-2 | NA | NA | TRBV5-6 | CASSLGAVNYGYTF | TGTGCCAGCAGCTTGGGGGCAGTCAACTATGGCTACACCTTC
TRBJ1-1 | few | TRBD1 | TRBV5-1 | CASSWDRGTEAFF | TGCGCCAGCAGTTGGGACAGGGGGACTGAAGCTTTCTTT
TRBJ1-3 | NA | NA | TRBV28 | CASSLEGNTIYF | TGTGCCAGCAGTTTAGAGGGAAACACCATATATTTT
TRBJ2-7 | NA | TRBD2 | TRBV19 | CASSRGTSGFYEQYF | TGTGCCAGTAGCCGTGGGACTAGCGGATTCTACGAGCAGTACTTC
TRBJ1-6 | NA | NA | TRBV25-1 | CASSERTGIGSPLHF | TGTGCCAGCAGTGAAAGAACAGGGATAGGTTCACCCCTCCACTTT
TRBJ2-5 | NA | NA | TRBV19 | CASRDRVGGETQYF | TGTGCCAGTAGAGACAGGGTCGGGGGAGAGACCCAGTACTTC
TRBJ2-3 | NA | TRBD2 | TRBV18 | CASSPPGTSGRAGKDTQYF | TGTGCCAGCTCACCGCCGGGGACTAGCGGGAGGGCCGGGAAAGATACGCAGTATTTT
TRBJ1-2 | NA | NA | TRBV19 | CASSPPGVGRGGYTF | TGTGCCAGTAGTCCTCCAGGGGTCGGTCGTGGTGGCTACACCTTC
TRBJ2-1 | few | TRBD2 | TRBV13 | CASSLTSFYNEQFF | TGTGCCAGCAGCTTGACTAGCTTCTACAATGAGCAGTTCTTC
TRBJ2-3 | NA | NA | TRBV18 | CASSPLRTDTQYF | TGTGCCAGCTCACCCCTTAGGACAGATACGCAGTATTTT
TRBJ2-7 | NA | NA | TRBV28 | CASSPLVPWQYF | TGTGCCAGCAGTCCTCTCGTGCCGTGGCAGTACTTC
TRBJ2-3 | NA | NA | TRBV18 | CASSPPARTDTQYF | TGTGCCAGCTCACCACCTGCGCGCACAGATACGCAGTATTTT